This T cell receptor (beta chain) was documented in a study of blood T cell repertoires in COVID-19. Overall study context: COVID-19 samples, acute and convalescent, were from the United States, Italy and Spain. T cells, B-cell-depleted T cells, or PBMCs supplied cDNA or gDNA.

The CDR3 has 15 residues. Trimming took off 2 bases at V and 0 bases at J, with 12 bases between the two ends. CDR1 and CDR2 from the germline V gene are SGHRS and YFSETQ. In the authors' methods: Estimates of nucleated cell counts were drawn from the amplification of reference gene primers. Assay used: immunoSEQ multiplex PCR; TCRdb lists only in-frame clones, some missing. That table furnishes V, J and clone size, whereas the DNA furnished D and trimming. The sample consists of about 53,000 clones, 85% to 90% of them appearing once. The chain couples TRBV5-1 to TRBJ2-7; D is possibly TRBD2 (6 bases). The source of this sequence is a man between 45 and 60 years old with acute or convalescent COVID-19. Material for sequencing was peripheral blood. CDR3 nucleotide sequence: TGCGCCAGCAGCTTTGGGACTCTTAGCTCCTACGAGCAGTACTTC. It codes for CASSFGTLSSYEQYF.